This T cell receptor (beta chain) derives from a study of control samples from healthy donors and cancer patients. This CDR3 has 16 residues. Trimming cost V 5 bases and J 1 base; bases outside gene matches: 8. Germline values: CDR1 MNHNY, CDR2 SVGAGI (reference sequence). This table comes from immunoSEQ multiplex PCR, and its TCRdb copy is limited to in-frame clones, with some not included. The sample contains 75,000 to 95,000 clones, 90% of which appear only once. The sequence came from a young woman in good health. J is TRBJ2-3 and V is TRBV6-6, with 8 bases identical to TRBD2. Sequenced material: blood. The CDR3 loop reads CASSPYGGGRTDTQYF. CDR3 sequence (DNA): TGTGCCAGCAGTCCGTACGGCGGGGGGCGCACAGATACGCAGTATTTT.